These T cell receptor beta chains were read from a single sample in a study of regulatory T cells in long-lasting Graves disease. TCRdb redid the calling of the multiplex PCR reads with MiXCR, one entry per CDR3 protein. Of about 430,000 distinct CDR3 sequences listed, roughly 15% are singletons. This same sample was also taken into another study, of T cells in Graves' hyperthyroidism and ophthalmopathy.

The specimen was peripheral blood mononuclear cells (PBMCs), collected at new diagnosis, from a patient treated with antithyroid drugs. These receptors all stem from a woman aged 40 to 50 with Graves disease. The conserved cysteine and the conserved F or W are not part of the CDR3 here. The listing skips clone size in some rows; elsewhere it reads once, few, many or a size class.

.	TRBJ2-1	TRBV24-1	ATSRQGAYNEQF
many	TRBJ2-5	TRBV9	ASSVRTSEGGRFEETQY
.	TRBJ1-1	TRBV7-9	ASSTNRASTEAF
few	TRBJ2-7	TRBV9	ASSVGLGLAGDFDEQY
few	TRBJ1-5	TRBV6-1	ASSDLRGQPQH
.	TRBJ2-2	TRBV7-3	ASSPRTSGNTGELS
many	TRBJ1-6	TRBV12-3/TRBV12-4	ASSTLGSYNSPLH
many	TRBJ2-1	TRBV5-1	ASSLVRNEQF
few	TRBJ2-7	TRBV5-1	ASSSLSFYEQY
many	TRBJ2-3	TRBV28	ASSRDLYTDTQY
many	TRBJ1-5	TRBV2	ASSQEQGAPQPQH
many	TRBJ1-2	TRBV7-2	ASSLQEGVSYPN
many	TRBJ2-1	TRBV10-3	ASGQGGLNEQF
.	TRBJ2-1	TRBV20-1	SAKERAREQF
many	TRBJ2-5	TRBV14	ASSQERGGN
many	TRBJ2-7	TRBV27	ASSRLGTGLYEQY
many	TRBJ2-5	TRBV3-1	ASSPRGAGAQETQY
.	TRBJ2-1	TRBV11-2	ASSLDQGTSGTLRYNEQF
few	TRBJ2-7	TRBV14	ASRAKVGGKTYEQY
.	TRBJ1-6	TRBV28	ASSWGLDNSPLH
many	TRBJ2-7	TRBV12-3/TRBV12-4	ASSQTGPEQY
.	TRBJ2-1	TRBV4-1	ASSQRTSGRGRYNEQF
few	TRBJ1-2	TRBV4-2	ASREDYGYT
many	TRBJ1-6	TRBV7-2	ASSSENVGSPLH
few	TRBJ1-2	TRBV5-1	ASSLGWADYGYT
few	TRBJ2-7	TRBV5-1	ASSLGQGPEQY
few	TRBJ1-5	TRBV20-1	SARGGQGRNQPQH
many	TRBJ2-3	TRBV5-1	ASGLAGADTQY
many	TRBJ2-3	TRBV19	ASSIDPSDTQY
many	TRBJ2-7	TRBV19	ASSTGTRLGSYEQY
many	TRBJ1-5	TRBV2	ASMLRDSYTVQPQH
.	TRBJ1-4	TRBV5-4	ASSLYSDSLGGEKLF
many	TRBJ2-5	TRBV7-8	ASSPRGLGLRRGETQY
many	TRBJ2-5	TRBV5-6	ASSRMRMAGVETQY
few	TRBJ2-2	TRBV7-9	ASSLVGAQTGELF
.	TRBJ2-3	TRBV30	AWSLAGAGTDTQY
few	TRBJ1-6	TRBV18	ASSPNAPDYSPLH
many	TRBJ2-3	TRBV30	AWSVLAGADTQY
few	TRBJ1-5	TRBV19	ASSIGPGQGSFFQPQH
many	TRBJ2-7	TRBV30	AWSLGQGWDYEQY
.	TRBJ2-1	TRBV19	ASSISEAYNEQF
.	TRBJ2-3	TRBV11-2	ASSFRPLSSTDTQY
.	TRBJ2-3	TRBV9	ASSLASGDRDTQY
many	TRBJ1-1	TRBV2	ASSVEGETEAF
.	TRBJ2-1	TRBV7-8	ASSLDSGRAGEQF
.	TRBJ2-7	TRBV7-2	ASSLGDRDYSYEQY
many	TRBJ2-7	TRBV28	ASSRGYDSYEQY
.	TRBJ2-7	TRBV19	ASSLYGTLGDEQY
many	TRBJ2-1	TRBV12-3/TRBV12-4	ASSMPSTYNEQF
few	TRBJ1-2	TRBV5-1	ASSLTTGDYGYT